Shown below are 9 T cell receptor beta chains from a single sample sequenced in a study of blood T cell repertoires in COVID-19 (dated by TCRdb to the early 2020s). Receptor libraries were prepared by the immunoSEQ multiplex PCR assay. This is the immuneACCESS table as TCRdb keeps it, with only in-frame sequences that have V and J called. A part of the clones is gone; compared with another copy, unresolved V genes explain less than half, and the rest is unexplained. The sample table shows hundreds of thousands of clones, and 75% to 90% are seen once. Jointly, the top ten make up around 1.5% of the sample. Source material: peripheral blood. Every receptor here comes from a woman aged 40 to 50 who had recovered from COVID-19.

The rearrangement joins TRBV19 to TRBJ1-2, with D hard to call. CDR1 and CDR2 (germline): LNHDA, SQIVND (reference sequence). Trimming cost V 0 bases and J 4 bases, with 9 bases left between them. This CDR3 has 14 residues. For the CDR3, the DNA is TGTGCCAGTAGTATAGAATGGCAGTCCTATGGCTACACCTTC. Translation gives CASSIEWQSYGYTF.

The chain recombines TRBV5-1 with TRBJ2-1; a possible D gene is TRBD2 (6 bases). The CDR3 spans 16 residues. The V and J ends lost 4 bases and 7 bases respectively, with 21 bases between them. Germline values: CDR1 SGHRS, CDR2 YFSETQ. Written as DNA, the CDR3 is TGCGCCAGCAGCCCCGACCCGGGACTGTCTAAAAATGAGCAGTTCTTC. It is translated as CASSPDPGLSKNEQFF.

The genes are TRBV5-1 and TRBJ1-1; 9 bases align to TRBD1. The junction had 7 bases not matched to a gene; V was cut back by 1 base and J by 0 bases. This CDR3 has 17 amino acids. From germline, CDR1 is SGHRS and CDR2 YFSETQ. The CDR3 is CASSLTSTGGMNTEAFF. CDR3 DNA: TGCGCCAGCAGCTTGACCTCGACAGGGGGGATGAACACTGAAGCTTTCTTT.

This chain links TRBV2 with TRBJ2-1, with D perhaps matching TRBD1 (5 bases). The CDR3 has 16 residues. V lost 6 bases and J 0 bases, leaving 15 bases between the germline ends. Germline CDR1 SNHLY, CDR2 FYNNEI. The CDR3, as DNA: TGTGCCAGCAGCCGCAATTCAGGGTCCTCCTACAATGAGCAGTTCTTC. Its protein is CASSRNSGSSYNEQFF.

This clone is a singleton in its sample. The chain joins TRBV19 to TRBJ2-3; 7 nucleotides match TRBD2. Looked up from germline, CDR1 is LNHDA and CDR2 is SQIVND (reference sequence). This CDR3 contains 12 residues. The J segment lost 9 bases and the V segment lost 6 bases, leaving 6 bases of the junction unmatched. Written as DNA, the CDR3 is TGTGCCAGTAGGGCCCCCGGGGGGACGCAGTATTTT. This encodes CASRAPGGTQYF.

This chain connects TRBV7-8 to TRBJ2-5; D perhaps matches TRBD2 (7 bases). V lost 5 bases, J lost 4 bases, and 17 bases lay in between. Germline V CDR1 and CDR2: SGHVS, FQNEAQ. CDR3 length equals 15 residues. DNA of the CDR3: TGTGCCAGCAGCGTCTGGGGGGGCTATGGAGAGACCCAGTACTTC. Encoded protein: CASSVWGGYGETQYF.

A note on this clone: Other DNA sequences from this sample encode an identical CDR3 as well. In DNA form, the CDR3 reads TGCGCCAGCAGCTTGGGGGGAGGGAGCACTGAAGCTTTCTTT. Its protein is CASSLGGGSTEAFF. The chain is built from TRBV5-1 and TRBJ1-1; no reliable D call. Germline V gene lookup returns CDR1 SGHRS and CDR2 YFSETQ. V lost 0 bases and J lost 4, with 10 bases in between. This CDR3 comprises 14 residues.

The chain couples TRBV10-3 to TRBJ1-2, with D uncertain. The CDR3 has 12 amino acids. Germline assignment: CDR1 ENHRY and CDR2 SYGVKD. V dropped 7 bases and J dropped 6 bases, with 12 bases sitting between them. The CDR3, as DNA: TGTGCCATCACGAGGGATCGGAATGGCTACACCTTC. Its translation is CAITRDRNGYTF.

The CDR3 sequence: CASSPGQTNSPLHF. The CDR3 nucleotides are TGTGCCAGCAGTCCCGGACAGACTAATTCACCCCTCCACTTT. This chain uses TRBV6-5 with TRBJ1-6; D perhaps matches TRBD1 (6 bases). CDR3 length: 14 residues. V was clipped by 5 bases and J by 6 bases, with 11 bases between them. Germline CDR1 MNHEY, CDR2 SVGAGI.